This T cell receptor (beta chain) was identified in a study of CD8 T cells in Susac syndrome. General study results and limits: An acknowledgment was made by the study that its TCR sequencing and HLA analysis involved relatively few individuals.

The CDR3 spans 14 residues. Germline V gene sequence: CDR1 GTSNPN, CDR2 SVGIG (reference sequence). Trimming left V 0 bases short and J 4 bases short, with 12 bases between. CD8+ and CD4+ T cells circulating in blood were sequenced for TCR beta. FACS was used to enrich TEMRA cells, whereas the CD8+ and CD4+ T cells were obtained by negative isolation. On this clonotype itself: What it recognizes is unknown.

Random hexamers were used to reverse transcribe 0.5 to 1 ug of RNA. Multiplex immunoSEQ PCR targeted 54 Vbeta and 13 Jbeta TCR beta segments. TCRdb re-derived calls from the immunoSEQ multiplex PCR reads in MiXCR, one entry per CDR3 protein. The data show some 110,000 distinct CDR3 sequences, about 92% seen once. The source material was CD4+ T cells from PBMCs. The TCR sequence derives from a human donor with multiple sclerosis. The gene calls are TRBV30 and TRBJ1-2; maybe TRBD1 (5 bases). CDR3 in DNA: TGTGCCTGGAGTGTGGGGGGAACGGGCTATGGCTACACCTTC. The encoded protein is CAWSVGGTGYGYTF.